A single sample gave rise to the 13 T cell receptor beta chains below, sequenced in a study of blood T cell repertoires in COVID-19. The method was immunoSEQ multiplex PCR; TCRdb's version includes in-frame clones alone and lacks a portion of them. The sample shows approximately 240,000 clones, more than 65% of them seen only once. Sample: peripheral blood. These receptors all come from a woman aged 40 to 50 with active or convalescent COVID-19.

The gene calls are TRBV12-3 or TRBV12-4 and TRBJ2-5, with D possibly matching TRBD2 (6 bases). The CDR3 is 12 residues long. Trimming shortened V by 6 bases and J by 9 bases, and 14 bases separated the two germline ends. CDR3 coding DNA: TGTGCCAGCAGACCACCGGGGGAGGCCCAGTACTTC. Translation: CASRPPGEAQYF.

The chain recombines TRBV6-5 with TRBJ2-5; 9 bases are shared with TRBD2. The junction had 8 bases not matched to a gene; V was cut back by 7 bases and J by 2 bases. The CDR3 is 15 amino acids. Germline CDR1 and CDR2: MNHEY and SVGAGI. The CDR3 protein is CASIRASGAQETQYF. The CDR3, as DNA: TGTGCCAGCATTAGGGCTAGCGGGGCTCAAGAGACCCAGTACTTC.

The V call is TRBV10-3, the J call TRBJ2-3; 8 bases line up with TRBD1. The length of the CDR3 is 15 residues. From germline, CDR1 is ENHRY and CDR2 SYGVKD. V lost 5 bases to trimming and J lost 3 bases; unmatched junction nucleotides: 7. The chain's CDR3 is CAISPGGADTDTQYF. The CDR3 bases are TGTGCCATCAGTCCAGGGGGCGCGGATACAGATACGCAGTATTTT.

This chain uses TRBV3-1 (or the pseudogene TRBV3-2) with TRBJ1-1; D is unresolved. This CDR3 has 17 amino acids. V gave up 0 bases and J gave up 1 base, with 15 bases separating them. CDR1 LGHDT and CDR2 YNNKEL come from the germline V gene (reference sequence). The CDR3 region is CASSQEFGARSNTEAFF. In DNA form, the CDR3 reads TGTGCCAGCAGCCAAGAATTCGGCGCCAGGTCGAACACTGAAGCTTTCTTT.

The V and J genes are TRBV18 and TRBJ1-3; D gene uncertain. The CDR3 extends over 15 amino acids. Trimming took 2 bases from V and 0 from J, leaving 8 bases between them. From germline, CDR1 is KGHSH and CDR2 LQKENI. In nucleotides, the CDR3 is TGTGCCAGCTCACCAATCCCAGTCTCTGGAAACACCATATATTTT. Protein product: CASSPIPVSGNTIYF.

The CDR3 sequence is CASSPKGVNGANVLTF. CDR3 DNA: TGTGCCAGCAGCCCCAAGGGGGTTAATGGGGCCAACGTCCTGACTTTC. The chain uses TRBV5-4 and TRBJ2-6, with D perhaps matching TRBD1 (6 bases). Germline values: CDR1 SGHNT, CDR2 YYREEE (reference sequence). This CDR3 contains 16 residues. V was cut by 4 bases and J by 3 bases, with 14 bases left in between.

The chain recombines TRBV6-1 with TRBJ1-1; 7 bases align to TRBD1. This CDR3 is 12 amino acids long. The V gene's germline CDR1 is MNHNS and CDR2 SASEGT. V was clipped by 1 base and J by 12 bases; unmatched bases: 5. The CDR3 protein is CASSEEGARTFF. The CDR3 DNA follows: TGTGCCAGCAGTGAAGAGGGGGCGCGAACTTTCTTT.

This clone was seen only a few times. The chain carries TRBV12-3 or TRBV12-4 and TRBJ1-1, with D tentatively TRBD1 (6 bases). Deletions cut 5 bases from V and 8 bases from J, with 12 bases between. CDR3 size: 12 residues. CDR3: CASSGDIREAFF. The CDR3 nucleotides read TGTGCCAGCAGTGGGGACATCAGAGAAGCTTTCTTT.

The chain carries TRBV24-1 and TRBJ1-5; TRBD1 aligns across 9 bases. The CDR3 is made up of 14 amino acids. The V gene end was trimmed by 6 bases and the J gene end by 3 bases; junction bases not matched to a gene: 2. Germline V gives CDR1 KGHDR, CDR2 SFDVKD. For the CDR3, the DNA is TGTGCCACCAGTAGGACAGGGGTCAATCAGCCCCAGCATTTT. This encodes CATSRTGVNQPQHF.

This sequence joins TRBV2 and TRBJ1-2; TRBD1 is a possible D gene (5 bases). The CDR3 is made up of 14 amino acids. With 2 bases removed from V and 7 bases from J, the gap between germline ends came to 14 bases. Germline values: CDR1 SNHLY, CDR2 FYNNEI. CDR3 amino acids: CASSEHRAGSGYTF. CDR3 DNA: TGTGCCAGCAGTGAACATCGTGCAGGGTCTGGCTACACCTTC.

V is TRBV28 and J is TRBJ1-4; TRBD1 matches 11 bases. V was pared by 8 bases and J by 2 bases, with 10 bases of the junction left unmatched. CDR3 length equals 17 residues. Germline assignment: CDR1 MDHEN and CDR2 SYDVKM. CDR3 region: CASRGQGARRTNEKLFF. CDR3 coding DNA: TGTGCCAGCCGAGGACAGGGGGCGCGGCGGACTAATGAAAAACTGTTTTTT.

The chain carries TRBV29-1 and TRBJ1-1; D is perhaps TRBD1 (5 bases). Germline V lookup: CDR1 SQVTM, CDR2 ANQGSEA. This CDR3 has 13 residues. Trimming took off 2 bases at V and 4 bases at J, with 11 bases between the two ends. CDR3 residues: CSVENAGGTEAFF. The DNA for the CDR3 is TGCAGCGTTGAAAACGCGGGGGGCACTGAAGCTTTCTTT. Full variable domain (missing parts from reference TRBV29-1 and TRBJ1-1): SAVISQKPSRDICQRGTSLTIQCQVDSQVTMMFWYRQQPGQSLTLIATANQGSEATYESGFVIDKFPISRPNLTFSTLTVSNMSPEDSSIYLCSVENAGGTEAFFGQGTRLTVV.

This clone has a count of ten or more. The V gene is TRBV30, the J gene TRBJ2-1; TRBD1 is a possible D gene (5 bases). The CDR3 covers 11 residues. Trimming pared 3 bases from V and 9 bases from J, leaving 9 bases between. From germline, CDR1 is GTSNPN and CDR2 SVGIG (reference sequence). CDR3 nucleotide sequence: TGTGCCTGGAGGGGGCCCAGTGAGCAGTTCTTC. This encodes CAWRGPSEQFF.